This T cell receptor (beta chain) is drawn from a study of CD8 T cells in ankylosing spondylitis. Each TCR beta library was made by quantitative 5'-RACE that incorporated molecular barcodes. TCRdb passed the 5' RACE reads through MiXCR, listing each CDR3 protein once. The table includes around 150,000 distinct CDR3 sequences, under 45% detected once. The CDR3 extends over 14 amino acids. The V gene's germline CDR1 is MNHEY and CDR2 SVGAGI. V shed 4 bases and J shed 3 bases, with 12 bases lying between them. The chain carries TRBV6-5 and TRBJ1-2; maybe TRBD1 (5 bases). The specimen sequenced was synovial fluid, either unsorted or a sorted T cell fraction (not recorded which). This sequence originates from a male donor with ankylosing spondylitis. The CDR3 region has the DNA TGTGCCAGCAGTTCAGGGCCGGAGGACTATGGCTACACCTTC. Protein sequence: CASSSGPEDYGYTF.